This entry lists 7 T cell receptor beta chains sequenced from one sample in a study of control samples from healthy donors and cancer patients. The method was immunoSEQ multiplex PCR; TCRdb's version includes in-frame clones alone and lacks a portion of them. The data contain 100,000 or so clones, approximately 90% of them singletons. The sample consisted of blood. The receptors were gathered from a woman aged 45-59 years in good health.

The chain links TRBV28 to TRBJ1-5; D is unclear. The CDR3 runs 14 residues. The V and J ends lost 3 bases and 2 bases respectively, with 8 bases between them. CDR1 is MDHEN and CDR2 is SYDVKM in the germline V gene. The CDR3 region is CASSFIRRNQPQHF. CDR3 nucleotides: TGTGCCAGCAGTTTTATCAGGCGCAATCAGCCCCAGCATTTT.

In its sample, this clone was seen once. The CDR3 DNA follows: TGTGCCAGCAGTTTACCCCGGGGGACAGCTAGAAACACCATATATTTT. This encodes CASSLPRGTARNTIYF. The chain combines TRBV28 with TRBJ1-3; 7 nucleotides line up with TRBD1. Germline V gene sequence: CDR1 MDHEN, CDR2 SYDVKM. The CDR3 consists of 16 residues. Germline trimming cut 2 bases from V and 5 bases from J; bases unmatched to any gene: 9.

This clone came up once. The CDR3: CASQPQGSSEQYF. CDR3 coding DNA: TGTGCCAGCCAACCCCAAGGCAGTTCCGAGCAGTACTTC. The chain carries TRBV12-3 or TRBV12-4 and TRBJ2-7; D gene uncertain. Deletions cut 8 bases from V and 6 bases from J, with 17 bases between. This CDR3 has 13 amino acids.

This clone showed up just once. The V and J genes are TRBV10-3 and TRBJ1-2; D perhaps matches TRBD1 (5 bases). The germline gives CDR1 ENHRY, CDR2 SYGVKD. V lost 3 bases and J lost 4, with 12 bases in between. CDR3 length: 14 residues. CDR3 region: CAISDSQGLYGYTF. The CDR3 DNA sequence: TGTGCCATCAGTGATAGCCAGGGCCTCTATGGCTACACCTTC.

J is TRBJ1-3 and V is TRBV3-1 (or the pseudogene TRBV3-2), with a tentative D call TRBD1 (5 bases). The V gene lost 6 bases and the J gene lost 8 bases, with 11 bases spanning the gap. Germline V gene sequence: CDR1 LGHDT, CDR2 YNNKEL (reference sequence). CDR3 length equals 12 residues. CDR3 bases: TGTGCCAGCAGGACTAGGGGCGACACCATATATTTT. It is translated as CASRTRGDTIYF.

The gene calls are TRBV3-1 (or the pseudogene TRBV3-2) and TRBJ2-7; D assignment may be TRBD1 or TRBD2 (5 bases each). Per germline, CDR1 LGHDT and CDR2 YNNKEL (reference sequence). Trimming shortened V by 3 bases and J by 5 bases, and 14 bases separated the two germline ends. This CDR3 is built from 14 residues. CDR3 in DNA: TGTGCCAGCAGCCATGGGGGTAGAGTCGACGAGCAGTACTTC. Translation gives CASSHGGRVDEQYF.

DNA for the CDR3: TGCGCCAGCAGCCAAGATAAGTGGGGGGGGTCAGATACGCAGTATTTT. Translated, it gives CASSQDKWGGSDTQYF. V usage is TRBV4-3 and J usage is TRBJ2-3; 7 nucleotides match TRBD2. Unmatched junction bases numbered 7, after V lost 0 bases and J lost 4 bases. The germline gives CDR1 LGHNA, CDR2 YSLEER. This CDR3 spans 16 amino acids.